The 10 T cell receptor beta chains presented below share a single source sample, sequenced in a study of shared clonotypes between healthy human individuals. The repertoire was sequenced with immunoSEQ multiplex PCR; TCRdb's copy has only in-frame clones and lacks some. The table has approximately 2,000,000 clones, 93% seen once. CD45RO negativity and positive selection for CCR7 defined naive CD8 cells, a population that excluded terminally differentiated effector memory CD45RA+ cells. Sequenced sample: naive CD8+ T cells from PBMCs. Receptors were obtained from a man aged 18 to 29 in good health. Some clones in this sample may be carry-over from other donors' samples.

The chain is built from TRBV13 and TRBJ1-3; 7 bases align to TRBD1. This CDR3 comprises 17 residues. J was trimmed by 5 bases and V by 5 bases; bases with no gene match: 15. Germline values: CDR1 PRHDT, CDR2 FYEKMQ (reference sequence). The CDR3 sequence: CASSPRDSDPHRNTIYF. The CDR3 DNA follows: TGTGCCAGCAGCCCCCGGGACAGCGACCCTCACCGAAACACCATATATTTT.

The gene calls are TRBV6-1 and TRBJ2-7; 7 bases map to TRBD2. The CDR3 covers 13 residues. The V gene end was trimmed by 5 bases and the J gene end by 4 bases; junction bases not matched to a gene: 5. Germline V CDR1 and CDR2: MNHNS, SASEGT. The CDR3 coding sequence is TGTGCCAGCAGTCCCCGGGGAGGGTACGAGCAGTACTTC. Translation gives CASSPRGGYEQYF.

This rearrangement joins TRBV19 to TRBJ2-7; D may match TRBD1 or TRBD2 (7 bases each). Germline CDR1 and CDR2: LNHDA and SQIVND (reference sequence). The CDR3 has 14 amino acids. V lost 5 bases and J lost 6, with 17 bases in between. In nucleotides, the CDR3 is TGTGCCAGTAGTCCCCCTGGGAGGGGGCTCGAGCAGTACTTC. Its protein is CASSPPGRGLEQYF.

The J gene is TRBJ2-1, the V gene TRBV13; 11 nucleotides agree with TRBD2. Germline V gene data show CDR1 as PRHDT and CDR2 as FYEKMQ (reference sequence). J gave up 3 bases and V 4 bases, and 2 bases lay outside the gene matches. The CDR3 is 15 amino acids. CDR3: CASSSGLAVYNEQFF. CDR3 nucleotides: TGTGCCAGCAGCTCGGGACTAGCGGTCTACAATGAGCAGTTCTTC.

V and J are TRBV15 and TRBJ2-1; a weak D match, TRBD2 (6 bases). This CDR3 contains 17 residues. CDR1 is LNHNV, CDR2 YYDKDF, per germline (reference sequence). Deletions cut 2 bases from V and 0 bases from J, with 14 bases between. CDR3 sequence reads: CATSRNHQGLSYNEQFF. The CDR3, as DNA: TGTGCCACCAGCAGAAACCATCAGGGACTCTCCTACAATGAGCAGTTCTTC.

The chain is built from TRBV11-2 and TRBJ2-7; 10 positions agree with TRBD1. The J segment lost 3 bases and the V segment lost 6 bases, leaving 8 bases of the junction unmatched. Germline V gene lookup returns CDR1 SGHAT and CDR2 FQNNGV. This CDR3 is 15 amino acids long. The CDR3 spells CASRKGQGIFYEQYF. DNA of the CDR3: TGTGCCAGCAGGAAGGGACAGGGGATTTTCTACGAGCAGTACTTC.

This clone has just one count. This chain uses TRBV6-5 with TRBJ1-1; possible D gene TRBD1, 5 bases. CDR1 is MNHEY, CDR2 SVGAGI, per germline. This CDR3 region has 15 residues. Trimming cost V 6 bases and J 0 bases, with 14 bases left between them. In DNA, the CDR3 is TGTGCCAGCAGGTACGAAGAGGGGCTGAACACTGAAGCTTTCTTT. It translates to CASRYEEGLNTEAFF.

This rearrangement joins TRBV28 to TRBJ1-4; D may be TRBD1 (5 bases). The V gene lost 6 bases and the J gene lost 4 bases, with 18 bases spanning the gap. Germline V gene sequence: CDR1 MDHEN, CDR2 SYDVKM. CDR3 size: 16 residues. CDR3 sequence reads: CASSGVATAINEKLFF. The CDR3 DNA sequence: TGTGCCAGCAGCGGCGTTGCGACAGCCATTAATGAAAAACTGTTTTTT.

Remarks on this clone: Other DNA sequences in this sample translate to the same CDR3. The J gene is TRBJ2-1, the V gene TRBV19, with 11 nucleotides matching TRBD2. After removal of 3 bases from V and 4 bases from J, the junction contained 5 bases not matched to a gene. Germline V lookup: CDR1 LNHDA, CDR2 SQIVND (reference sequence). The CDR3 extends over 16 amino acids. CDR3 in amino acids: CASSILAGGSYNEQFF. As DNA, the CDR3 is TGTGCCAGTAGTATCCTAGCGGGAGGTTCTTACAATGAGCAGTTCTTC.

CDR3 protein: CASSQGRGNEQYF. The DNA for the CDR3 is TGTGCCAGCAGCCAAGGGAGGGGTAACGAGCAGTACTTC. The chain employs TRBV14 and TRBJ2-7; D is perhaps TRBD2 (6 bases). V lost 1 base to trimming and J lost 5 bases, with 9 bases between them. CDR1 is SGHDN and CDR2 is FVKESK in the germline V gene. This CDR3 has 13 residues.